This T cell receptor (beta chain) was documented in a study of T cells after yellow fever vaccination. At the level of the study: It was SMART-Seq v4 Ultra Low Input that prepared the fractions with low cell numbers.

TCRdb called the 5' RACE reads again in MiXCR, with one record for every CDR3 protein. The table has 400,000 to 650,000 distinct CDR3 sequences, about a fifth seen once. Study results and limitations: The presence of abundant clonotypes contaminating from the bulk population was possible in FACS-sorted repertoires. Most primary-vaccination clones reappeared after the booster (approximately 97% CD4, 85% to 90% CD8).

The germline CDR1 and CDR2 sequences are MNHEY and SVGAGI. This CDR3 region has 15 residues. With V trimmed by 1 base and J by 8 bases, 9 bases remained unmatched. In regard to this clonotype: Its antigen is not identified.

The V gene is TRBV6-5, the J gene TRBJ1-2, with TRBD1 identical over 8 bases. This sample comprised PBMCs, obtained around 3 weeks after the first yellow fever vaccination. This TCR was recovered from a man between 18 and 35 years old who received the YFV17D yellow fever vaccine. The CDR3 DNA is TGTGCCAGCAGTTACTTCTCAGGGGGCCCGGAGGGCTACACCTTC. As protein: CASSYFSGGPEGYTF.